One sample yielded the 20 T cell receptor beta chains listed below, sequenced in a study of cytomegalovirus exposure and HLA in healthy donors. A multiplex PCR was run with 60 Vbeta primers and 13 Jbeta primers. Clones were read by immunoSEQ multiplex PCR, and TCRdb kept only the in-frame ones, dropping some. Of about 140,000 clones listed, more than 60% were seen once; the top ten hold about 3.5%. The sequenced sample consisted of PBMCs. The receptors come from a man in his forties or fifties in good health and CMV-seronegative.

The DNA of the CDR3 is TGCGCCAGCAGTGAGTCGGGACAATGGGGAACTGAAGCTTTCTTT. Translated: CASSESGQWGTEAFF. The V gene is TRBV10-2, the J gene TRBJ1-1; tentative D call: TRBD1 (6 bases). This CDR3 has 15 residues. Trimming shortened V by 0 bases and J by 5 bases, and 13 bases separated the two germline ends. The germline V gene encodes CDR1 WSHSY and CDR2 SAAADI.

This chain links TRBV6-1 with TRBJ1-4; no clear D. CDR3 length: 13 amino acids. The germline V gene encodes CDR1 MNHNS and CDR2 SASEGT. The V end lost 6 bases, the J end lost 5 bases, and 10 bases lay between the germline ends. The CDR3 sequence is CASRVQLNEKLFF. CDR3 nucleotide sequence: TGTGCCAGCAGGGTACAGCTGAATGAAAAACTGTTTTTT.

This rearrangement joins TRBV5-1 to TRBJ2-7; weak D call: TRBD1 (7 bases). Deletions cut 4 bases from V and 3 bases from J, with 14 bases between. This CDR3 contains 14 residues. The germline V gene encodes CDR1 SGHRS and CDR2 YFSETQ. In DNA, the CDR3 is TGCGCCAGCAGCATTGCGGGACAGAACTACGAGCAGTACTTC. This sequence encodes CASSIAGQNYEQYF. Complete variable domain (other parts from reference TRBV5-1 and TRBJ2-7): KAGVTQTPRYLIKTRGQQVTLSCSPISGHRSVSWYQQTPGQGLQFLFEYFSETQRNKGNFPGRFSGRQFSNSRSEMNVSTLELGDSALYLCASSIAGQNYEQYFGPGTRLTVT.

The chain uses TRBV4-2 and TRBJ2-5; the match to TRBD2 covers 8 bases. CDR3 length: 17 amino acids. Looked up from germline, CDR1 is LGHNA and CDR2 is YNFKEQ. V lost 0 bases to trimming and J lost 4 bases; unmatched junction nucleotides: 10. The CDR3 nucleotides are TGTGCCAGCAGCCAAGACCCACCAAGCGGGGGAGGAGAGACCCAGTACTTC. Translating it yields CASSQDPPSGGGETQYF.

This clone occurred many times. The V gene is TRBV6-1, the J gene TRBJ2-6, with D possibly matching TRBD2 (6 bases). Trimming pared 2 bases from V and 4 bases from J, leaving 9 bases between. Germline values: CDR1 MNHNS, CDR2 SASEGT. The CDR3 covers 15 residues. This chain's CDR3 is CASSETSSGANVLTF. In nucleotides, the CDR3 is TGTGCCAGCAGTGAAACTAGCTCCGGGGCCAACGTCCTGACTTTC.

The rearrangement links TRBV19 to TRBJ2-1; 9 nucleotides align to TRBD2. This CDR3 is built from 17 residues. J gave up 3 bases and V 3 bases, and 9 bases lay outside the gene matches. Germline lookup yields CDR1 LNHDA and CDR2 SQIVND (reference sequence). The CDR3 nucleotides are TGTGCCAGTAGTATCGGGTTACTAGCGGGCTTCTACAATGAGCAGTTCTTC. It yields the protein CASSIGLLAGFYNEQFF.

The chain joins TRBV7-2 to TRBJ1-2; D is unclear. The CDR3 length is 16 residues. Germline V CDR1 and CDR2: SGHTA, FQGNSA. V lost 5 bases, J lost 3 bases, and 19 bases lay in between. The CDR3: CASSVGGSRRDYGYTF. CDR3 nucleotides: TGTGCCAGCAGCGTTGGCGGGAGCAGGAGGGACTATGGCTACACCTTC.

This chain uses TRBV29-1 with TRBJ2-2, with 10 bases that match TRBD1. The CDR3 is 16 amino acids. The V gene end was trimmed by 1 base and the J gene end by 4 bases; junction bases not matched to a gene: 6. The germline CDR1 and CDR2 sequences are SQVTM and ANQGSEA. The CDR3 nucleotides read TGCAGCGTTGAAGGACAGGGGGCGCTGGGCACCGGGGAGCTGTTTTTT. Translated: CSVEGQGALGTGELFF.

V gene TRBV7-8 combines with J gene TRBJ2-5; 10 nucleotides agree with TRBD2. Losses at the gene ends were 2 bases for V and 3 bases for J; bases not matched to a gene: 6. The CDR3 sequence is 16 residues long. Per the germline V gene, CDR1 is SGHVS and CDR2 is FQNEAQ. Here the CDR3 DNA reads TGTGCCAGCAGCTTAAGGGTGCTAGCGGGGGAAGAGACCCAGTACTTC. Protein sequence: CASSLRVLAGEETQYF.

This clone showed up just a few times. V and J are TRBV6-5 and TRBJ2-7, with 10 bases that match TRBD1. CDR3 size: 13 residues. Germline lookup yields CDR1 MNHEY and CDR2 SVGAGI. V was clipped by 4 bases and J by 10 bases; unmatched bases: 7. In DNA, the CDR3 is TGTGCCAGCAGTTTCCGGGACAGGGGTGGACAGTACTTC. The encoded protein is CASSFRDRGGQYF.

The rearrangement joins TRBV2 to TRBJ1-2; the match to TRBD1 covers 8 bases. The trim removed 6 bases at V and 8 bases at J, leaving 17 bases unmatched. Germline lookup yields CDR1 SNHLY and CDR2 FYNNEI. The CDR3 loop spans 16 amino acids. The chain's CDR3 is CASREGQAQAGQGYTF. For the CDR3, the DNA is TGTGCCAGCAGAGAGGGACAGGCGCAAGCGGGTCAAGGCTACACCTTC.

The chain recombines TRBV29-1 with TRBJ2-1; 11 nucleotides line up with TRBD1. This CDR3 contains 12 residues. Germline V gene lookup returns CDR1 SQVTM and CDR2 ANQGSEA. V dropped 7 bases and J dropped 9; count of bases not matched to a gene: 5. The CDR3 coding sequence is TGCAGCGGTGGGACAGGGGGGAGTGAGCAGTTCTTC. Translating gives CSGGTGGSEQFF.

The rearrangement joins TRBV5-6 to TRBJ1-3; the D gene is possibly TRBD1 (5 bases). Germline lookup yields CDR1 SGHDT and CDR2 YYEEEE. The V and J ends lost 0 bases and 3 bases respectively, with 10 bases between them. The CDR3 has 15 residues. In DNA, the CDR3 is TGTGCCAGCAGCTTGGGGGACTTTGTTGGAAACACCATATATTTT. Its translation: CASSLGDFVGNTIYF.

The chain is built from TRBV6-5 and TRBJ2-5; 7 positions agree with TRBD1. The end of the DNA is better explained by TRBJ2-7, so the J call may be wrong. The CDR3 loop spans 14 amino acids. Germline CDR1 and CDR2: MNHEY and SVGAGI. The CDR3 coding sequence is TGTGCCAGCAGCCGCGGACAGGCCTCCTACGAGCAGTACTTC. Protein: CASSRGQASYEQYF.

The rearrangement uses TRBV4-2 and TRBJ2-3; tentative D call: TRBD1 (5 bases). V was shortened by 4 bases and J by 7 bases, with 6 bases between the two germline ends. Germline V gene lookup returns CDR1 LGHNA and CDR2 YNFKEQ. CDR3 length: 11 amino acids. The CDR3 sequence: CASSPGHTQYF. CDR3 DNA: TGTGCCAGCAGCCCAGGGCATACGCAGTATTTT.

This clone showed up just once. This chain joins TRBV6-5 and TRBJ1-6; D call uncertain. This CDR3 is built from 14 residues. The ends were cut back, 4 bases at V and 10 bases at J, with 14 bases in the middle. Looked up from germline, CDR1 is MNHEY and CDR2 is SVGAGI. CDR3 DNA sequence: TGTGCCAGCAGTTCCGGGGTACCAGAATCACCCCTCCACTTT. Translating it yields CASSSGVPESPLHF.

The chain has TRBV5-4 and TRBJ1-2, with a tentative D call TRBD1 (5 bases). The ends were cut back, 4 bases at V and 4 bases at J, with 14 bases in the middle. CDR3 length equals 14 residues. Per the germline V gene, CDR1 is SGHNT and CDR2 is YYREEE (reference sequence). CDR3 region: CASSLQAGGYGYTF. DNA of the CDR3: TGTGCCAGCAGCCTGCAAGCGGGGGGCTATGGCTACACCTTC.

The rearrangement uses TRBV19 and TRBJ1-5, with D possibly TRBD1 on 6 matching bases. The germline V gene encodes CDR1 LNHDA and CDR2 SQIVND (reference sequence). The length of the CDR3 is 13 residues. Between the trimmed V and J ends, which lost 7 bases and 9 bases, there was a span of 16 bases. The CDR3 DNA follows: TGTGCCAGTAAGGAGAACAGGGAATGGCCCCAGCATTTT. Protein: CASKENREWPQHF. Supplemented by reference TRBV19 and TRBJ1-5, the full variable domain reads DGGITQSPKYLFRKEGQNVTLSCEQNLNHDAMYWYRQDPGQGLRLIYYSQIVNDFQKGDIAEGYSVSREKKESFPLTVTSAQKNPTAFYLCASKENREWPQHFGDGTRLSIL.

The V and J genes are TRBV6-6 and TRBJ1-3, with 8 bases aligning to TRBD1. V trimming: 6 bases; J trimming: 7 bases; junction bases outside the gene matches: 11. The length of the CDR3 is 15 residues. Germline V gives CDR1 MNHNY, CDR2 SVGAGI (reference sequence). The CDR3 region has the DNA TGTGCCAGCAGCCCTCGGACAGGGTCAACTAACACCATATATTTT. It encodes CASSPRTGSTNTIYF.

This clone was counted once. The rearrangement links TRBV5-6 to TRBJ2-1, with D unclear. Germline CDR1 SGHDT, CDR2 YYEEEE. The CDR3 is made up of 16 amino acids. Trimming removed 0 bases from V and 1 base from J, with 11 bases in between. This CDR3 reads CASSLALGPSYNEQFF. Written as DNA, the CDR3 is TGTGCCAGCAGCTTGGCCCTGGGCCCGTCCTACAATGAGCAGTTCTTC.